A single sample gave rise to the 25 T cell receptor beta chains below, sequenced in a study of cytomegalovirus exposure and HLA in healthy donors. 13 Jbeta primers and 60 Vbeta primers were used for the PCR. Using immunoSEQ multiplex PCR, the repertoire was profiled, and TCRdb retains in-frame clones only, with some absent. The sample contains around 210,000 clones, about 85% of which appear only once. The material sequenced was PBMCs. The receptors come from a girl aged 2 to 10 in good health and CMV-seronegative.

This chain links TRBV4-1 with TRBJ2-5; 10 bases are a match to TRBD1. This CDR3 is built from 16 residues. With V trimmed by 0 bases and J by 5 bases, 6 bases remained unmatched. Germline V gene lookup returns CDR1 MGHRA and CDR2 YSYEKL. The CDR3 sequence is CASSQDLGQGRETQYF. DNA of the CDR3: TGCGCCAGCAGCCAAGACCTGGGACAGGGGAGGGAGACCCAGTACTTC.

The chain couples TRBV5-1 to TRBJ2-1; TRBD2 matches 16 bases. The CDR3 totals 17 residues. V was clipped by 4 bases and J by 8 bases; unmatched bases: 9. The V gene's germline CDR1 is SGHRS and CDR2 YFSETQ. The CDR3 DNA sequence: TGCGCCAGCAGCCACCCCGGGACTAGCGGGGGGGCCGATGAGCAGTTCTTC. It is translated as CASSHPGTSGGADEQFF.

This rearrangement joins TRBV7-6 to TRBJ1-6; weak D call: TRBD1 (5 bases). V was pared by 8 bases and J by 0 bases, with 8 bases between. Germline V CDR1 and CDR2: SGHVS, FNYEAQ. The CDR3 loop spans 14 amino acids. The CDR3 DNA sequence: TGTGCCAGCGGGGGGAGCTCCTATAATTCACCCCTCCACTTT. It specifies CASGGSSYNSPLHF.

The chain has TRBV6-1 and TRBJ2-1, with D possibly TRBD1 on 5 matching bases. CDR1 and CDR2 from the germline V gene are MNHNS and SASEGT. Trimming took off 6 bases at V and 5 bases at J, with 14 bases between the two ends. The CDR3 is made up of 14 amino acids. CDR3 protein: CASSQQGSHNEQFF. CDR3 bases: TGTGCCAGCAGCCAGCAGGGTTCCCACAATGAGCAGTTCTTC.

The rearrangement uses TRBV6-1 and TRBJ1-3, with D unresolved. V shed 2 bases and J shed 9 bases, with 14 bases lying between them. The CDR3 has 14 residues. Per the germline V gene, CDR1 is MNHNS and CDR2 is SASEGT. The CDR3 coding sequence is TGTGCCAGCAGTGAACTGGGCCGCTCGAGCACCATATATTTT. Encoded protein: CASSELGRSSTIYF.

The chain uses TRBV6-1 and TRBJ2-7; D remains unclear. CDR1 is MNHNS and CDR2 is SASEGT in the germline V gene. The CDR3 is 15 residues long. V dropped 5 bases and J dropped 6 bases, with 20 bases sitting between them. CDR3 loop: CASSTRLAQTGEQYF. The CDR3 nucleotides are TGTGCCAGCAGTACCAGACTCGCCCAAACGGGCGAGCAGTACTTC.

This rearrangement joins TRBV7-3 to TRBJ2-3; D is ambiguous. The CDR3 covers 14 residues. V was pared by 2 bases and J by 2 bases, with 8 bases between. CDR1 is SGHTA, CDR2 FQGTGA, per germline. CDR3 region: CASSLDTFTDTQYF. The CDR3 coding sequence is TGTGCCAGCAGCTTAGACACATTCACAGATACGCAGTATTTT.

The sample holds one count of this clone. The sample contains more than one DNA sequence encoding this CDR3. The rearrangement links TRBV6-1 to TRBJ2-7; D ambiguous. The V gene's germline CDR1 is MNHNS and CDR2 SASEGT. Trimming pared 2 bases from V and 3 bases from J, leaving 2 bases between. CDR3 length: 11 amino acids. The CDR3 bases are TGTGCCAGCAGTGAATACTACGAGCAGTACTTC. This codes for CASSEYYEQYF.

A few counts support this clone. The chain couples TRBV5-4 to TRBJ1-1, with 9 bases aligning to TRBD1. The CDR3 totals 13 residues. J lost 8 bases, V lost 4 bases, and 6 bases had no gene match. From germline, CDR1 is SGHNT and CDR2 YYREEE (reference sequence). The CDR3 region has the DNA TGTGCCAGCAGCCAGGACAGGGGAGGGGAAGCTTTCTTT. Translating it yields CASSQDRGGEAFF. The full variable domain, its missing parts supplied by reference TRBV5-4 and TRBJ1-1, is ETGVTQSPTHLIKTRGQQVTLRCSSQSGHNTVSWYQQALGQGPQFIFQYYREEENGRGNFPPRFSGLQFPNYSSELNVNALELDDSALYLCASSQDRGGEAFFGQGTRLTVV.

The chain is built from TRBV11-2 and TRBJ1-2, with 9 positions matching TRBD1. After removal of 1 base from V and 8 bases from J, the junction contained 8 bases not matched to a gene. The CDR3 spans 15 residues. Germline V gene lookup returns CDR1 SGHAT and CDR2 FQNNGV. The CDR3 DNA sequence: TGTGCCAGCAGCTTAGCGAGACAGGGGGTGAGGGGCTACACCTTC. Protein: CASSLARQGVRGYTF.

The chain carries TRBV27 and TRBJ1-6; TRBD1 is a possible D gene (5 bases). The ends were cut back, 5 bases at V and 7 bases at J, with 42 bases in the middle. Germline CDR1 and CDR2: MNHEY and SMNVEV (reference sequence). The CDR3 covers 24 residues. The CDR3 nucleotides read TGTGCCAGCAGTCAAACGAACCGCGATAGGACCGGGACCCCTCGGGGGAATATCAATTCACCCCTCCACTTT. It is translated as CASSQTNRDRTGTPRGNINSPLHF.

The rearrangement links TRBV5-4 to TRBJ2-7, with 8 bases aligning to TRBD1. The CDR3 length is 15 residues. V lost 3 bases to trimming and J lost 3 bases; unmatched junction nucleotides: 8. The germline CDR1 and CDR2 sequences are SGHNT and YYREEE (reference sequence). Here the CDR3 reads CASSSLRTGYYEQYF. The CDR3 region has the DNA TGTGCCAGCAGCTCTCTCCGGACAGGGTACTACGAGCAGTACTTC.

The chain couples TRBV30 to TRBJ1-1; D is perhaps TRBD1 (5 bases). Germline V gene sequence: CDR1 GTSNPN, CDR2 SVGIG (reference sequence). This CDR3 contains 15 residues. Between the trimmed V and J ends, which lost 2 bases and 5 bases, there was a span of 18 bases. The CDR3 is CAWSRPPGGWTEAFF. Here the CDR3 DNA reads TGTGCCTGGAGTCGACCCCCCGGGGGTTGGACTGAAGCTTTCTTT.

V usage is TRBV25-1 and J usage is TRBJ2-1, with D perhaps TRBD2 (5 bases). This CDR3 is 13 amino acids long. Trimming removed 6 bases at V and 7 bases at J, with 13 bases between. The germline V gene has CDR1 MGHDK and CDR2 SYGVNS. This CDR3 reads CASSPVTGNEQFF. CDR3 in DNA: TGTGCCAGCAGCCCAGTAACGGGAAATGAGCAGTTCTTC.

The chain recombines TRBV6-4 with TRBJ2-7; D is ambiguous. The CDR3 runs 13 residues. CDR1 and CDR2 from the germline V gene are MRHNA and SNTAGT. V was shortened by 8 bases and J by 3 bases, with 14 bases between the two germline ends. Here the CDR3 DNA reads TGTGCCAGCCCACAGATGCTGGGCTACGAGCAGTACTTC. Translation: CASPQMLGYEQYF.

The V call is TRBV9, the J call TRBJ1-3; D is perhaps TRBD1 (5 bases). This CDR3 contains 14 residues. V was pared by 0 bases and J by 2 bases, with 6 bases between. Germline CDR1 reads SGDLS; CDR2 reads YYNGEE. The CDR3 sequence: CASSVEGAGNTIYF. The CDR3 nucleotides are TGTGCCAGCAGCGTAGAAGGGGCTGGAAACACCATATATTTT.

This chain uses TRBV11-3 with TRBJ2-2, with 9 bases that match TRBD1. CDR3 length: 16 amino acids. Germline V gene sequence: CDR1 SGHNT, CDR2 YENEEA. The J segment lost 0 bases and the V segment lost 3 bases, leaving 2 bases of the junction unmatched. The DNA of the CDR3 is TGTGCCAGCAGCTTTGGACAGGGGACGAACACCGGGGAGCTGTTTTTT. It is translated as CASSFGQGTNTGELFF.

This clone was found a few times. The CDR3 DNA sequence: TGTGCCAGCAGCTTGGTACGGTCCTACGAGCAGTACTTC. The encoded protein is CASSLVRSYEQYF. The V gene is TRBV5-6, the J gene TRBJ2-7; no reliable D call. The CDR3 sequence is 13 residues long. CDR1 is SGHDT, CDR2 YYEEEE, per germline. The V end was cut by 0 bases, the J end by 1 base, with 5 bases between.

The V and J genes are TRBV30 and TRBJ1-1, with D possibly matching TRBD1 (5 bases). The CDR3 length is 14 residues. CDR1 GTSNPN and CDR2 SVGIG come from the germline V gene (reference sequence). The V end lost 4 bases, the J end lost 0 bases, and 12 bases lay between the germline ends. CDR3 DNA sequence: TGTGCCTGGATTCCGGGACTGCTGAACACTGAAGCTTTCTTT. Translation: CAWIPGLLNTEAFF.

The CDR3 nucleotides are TGTGCCAGCAGTGAAGGGACAGGGGTCTCCTACGAGCAGTACTTC. Protein sequence: CASSEGTGVSYEQYF. The rearrangement uses TRBV6-1 and TRBJ2-7; 9 positions match TRBD1. CDR3 length: 15 residues. J gave up 0 bases and V 1 base, and 1 base lay outside the gene matches. Germline lookup yields CDR1 MNHNS and CDR2 SASEGT.

This clone was counted a single time. This rearrangement joins TRBV5-1 to TRBJ2-3; 8 positions match TRBD1. The CDR3 spans 16 residues. V lost 4 bases to trimming and J lost 1 base; unmatched junction nucleotides: 8. Germline CDR1 is SGHRS and CDR2 is YFSETQ. CDR3 loop: CASSQDRALGTDTQYF. In DNA form, the CDR3 reads TGCGCCAGCAGCCAGGACAGGGCGTTGGGCACAGATACGCAGTATTTT.

This rearrangement joins TRBV10-3 to TRBJ1-2; D unclear. The germline gives CDR1 ENHRY, CDR2 SYGVKD. This CDR3 is 15 amino acids long. Trimming cost V 6 bases and J 2 bases, with 16 bases left between them. CDR3 bases: TGTGCCATCAGACAGAGCGGAGCGGAGAACTATGGCTACACCTTC. Translating it yields CAIRQSGAENYGYTF.

The rearrangement links TRBV5-1 to TRBJ2-1, with 9 bases matching TRBD1. The germline CDR1 and CDR2 sequences are SGHRS and YFSETQ. V trimming: 3 bases; J trimming: 7 bases; junction bases outside the gene matches: 8. The CDR3 covers 15 residues. DNA for the CDR3: TGCGCCAGCAGCTGGGGACAGGGAAGACTGAATGAGCAGTTCTTC. It translates to CASSWGQGRLNEQFF. Combining the CDR3 with reference TRBV5-1 and TRBJ2-1 gives the whole variable domain KAGVTQTPRYLIKTRGQQVTLSCSPISGHRSVSWYQQTPGQGLQFLFEYFSETQRNKGNFPGRFSGRQFSNSRSEMNVSTLELGDSALYLCASSWGQGRLNEQFFGPGTRLTVL.

The V and J genes are TRBV7-8 and TRBJ2-4; TRBD2 aligns across 14 bases. Germline V gene data show CDR1 as SGHVS and CDR2 as FQNEAQ. Germline trimming cut 5 bases from V and 7 bases from J; bases unmatched to any gene: 7. This CDR3 is built from 16 residues. The CDR3 sequence is CASSVRLAGGQNIQYF. CDR3 coding DNA: TGTGCCAGCAGCGTACGACTAGCGGGGGGGCAGAACATTCAGTACTTC. Filled out from reference TRBV7-8 and TRBJ2-4, the complete variable domain reads GAGVSQSPRYKVAKRGQDVALRCDPISGHVSLFWYQQALGQGPEFLTYFQNEAQLDKSGLPSDRFFAERPEGSVSTLKIQRTQQEDSAVYLCASSVRLAGGQNIQYFGAGTRLSVL.

A note on this clone: One junction end disagrees with the germline gene, perhaps due to a read error. The V and J genes are TRBV5-6 and TRBJ1-3, with D possibly matching TRBD1 (6 bases). The CDR3 totals 15 residues. From germline, CDR1 is SGHDT and CDR2 YYEEEE. For the CDR3, the DNA is TGTGCCAGCAGCTCACTAAGACAGGCTGGAAACACCTTATATTTT. This gives the protein CASSSLRQAGNTLYF.